The rows below give T cell receptor beta chains drawn from one sample of a study of blood T cell repertoires in COVID-19. Assay: immunoSEQ multiplex PCR; the TCRdb copy retains only in-frame clones and omits some. Of 220,000 or so clones listed, 75% to 90% are singletons. Specimen: PBMCs or T cells enriched from blood (not recorded which). These receptors were collected from a man aged 50-59 years who had been exposed to COVID-19. Both conserved end residues are part of each CDR3. The D gene is left open where the match is weak.

>NA|TRBV2
CASSERLGANQPQHF
>TRBD2|TRBV13
CASSGRDVMTSGYGGGTDTQYF
>NA|TRBV5-4
CASSLGSGGAFF
>NA|TRBV5-8
CASSSPRGWSYGYTF
>NA|TRBV7-7
CASSLTRGETQYF
>NA|TRBV2
CASSEGNRGGTGELFF
>TRBD2|TRBV5-1
CASSINRLAGGETQYF
>NA|TRBV19
CASRQVGNTEAFF
>TRBD2|TRBV7-2
CASSFGTSDQETQYF
>TRBD1|TRBV24-1
CATSEPGTGDEQYF
>NA|TRBV15
CATSRVFGTQYF
>NA|TRBV27
CASSPPGTEAFF
>NA|TRBV27
CASSLGGQPQHF
>TRBD1|TRBV7-7
CASSSRQGISYNEQFF
>NA|TRBV11-2
CASSLGASETGELFF
>NA|TRBV5-6
CASRKQDQPQHF
>TRBD1|TRBV9
CASSVSGQGHYGYTF
>NA|TRBV7-3
CASSSYLGTHNNEQFF
>TRBD2|TRBV28
CASSSSGSSYNEQFF
>TRBD1|TRBV27
CASSLSKDREWNQPQHF
>TRBD1|TRBV6-5
CASSRQGFYNEQFF
>TRBD1|TRBV24-1
CATSDTHRGPINNSPLHF
>NA|TRBV28
CASSWAQLNEKLFF
>TRBD2|TRBV2
CASTLSGGAYEQYF
>TRBD1|TRBV6-6
CAITRDRGNTIYF
>TRBD1|TRBV13
CASSSRDSFTASHGYTF
>TRBD2|TRBV5-1
CASSFLAGEDGELFF
>NA|TRBV24-1
CATSNEGSGGYTF
>TRBD1|TRBV27
CASSPRTGGLEATNEKLFF
>NA|TRBV15
CATSRELLLKQYF
>TRBD1|TRBV29-1
CSGSGQISYNEQFF
>NA|TRBV5-1
CASVPVGSEGDGGELFF
>TRBD1|TRBV9
CASSPPGQGRRTF
>TRBD2|TRBV27
CASSWTSGMAWQFF
>NA|TRBV4-1
CASSQASSYNSPLHF
>TRBD2|TRBV18
CASSPTGTSGGIYYNEQFF
>TRBD1|TRBV27
CASSSTSRTGRAFF
>TRBD2|TRBV7-3
CASSLSPSGAGGELFF
>NA|TRBV5-5
CASSPGFGANVLTF
>TRBD1|TRBV7-3
CASSLRGGNADEQFF
>NA|TRBV5-1
CASHPGGAGNTIYF
>TRBD1|TRBV27
CASRRDRMNTGELFF
>TRBD1|TRBV19
CASSIGQVEPQPQHF
>NA|TRBV7-2
CASSLAASSYNEQFF
>TRBD2|TRBV10-3
CAISDPAGGYNEQFF
>NA|TRBV7-8
CASSLTRGQYGYTF
>NA|TRBV5-1
CASSFLGRWTEAFF
>TRBD2|TRBV28
CASSQIASGRWGYTGELFF
>NA|TRBV20-1
CSASQGSVSGSNQPQHF
>TRBD1|TRBV4-1
CASSQEVGRGLNTEAFF
>NA|TRBV5-8
CASSSDTYGYTF
>NA|TRBV3-1/TRBV3-2
CASSQGLLAEAFF
>NA|TRBV12-3/TRBV12-4
CASSFVVSTEAFF
>NA|TRBV3-1/TRBV3-2
CASSQVRGTQYF
>NA|TRBV30
CAWSVLGNQPQHF
>NA|TRBV30
CAWSVGGRGETQYF
>TRBD1|TRBV28
CASSLEDRGDTEAFF
>NA|TRBV18
CASSSGEGSYNEQFF
>NA|TRBV5-1
CASSFQGHNEKLFF
>NA|TRBV21-1
CASSKGTSGIWEQFF